Below are 23 T cell receptor beta chains sequenced from a single sample in a study of T cell repertoires in cytomegalovirus infection. TCRdb reprocessed the reads with MiXCR, giving one entry per CDR3 protein. The sample includes about 920,000 distinct CDR3 sequences, around 31% of them seen just once. The antigens these receptors bind are not known. The input for sequencing was cultured CD8+ T cells from PBMCs, taken from culture after CMV antigen stimulation. All receptors derive from a human donor in good health (CMV status not recorded). Some clones in this sample may be carry-over from other donors' samples.

The CDR3 bases are TGTGCCACCACAAGGGGGACTCACACAGATACGCAGTATTTT. Its protein product is CATTRGTHTDTQYF. J is TRBJ2-3 and V is TRBV27, with D perhaps assigned TRBD1 or TRBD2 (6 bases each). CDR1 and CDR2 from the germline V gene are MNHEY and SMNVEV (reference sequence). V was cut by 10 bases and J by 2 bases, with 16 bases left in between. The CDR3 is 14 amino acids.

The chain employs TRBV5-5 and TRBJ2-1, with D possibly being TRBD1 (7 bases). Germline V CDR1 and CDR2: SGHKS, YYEKEE (reference sequence). The CDR3 runs to 10 residues. This CDR3 is CVTRGDEQFF. CDR3 nucleotides: TGTGTCACCAGGGGGGATGAGCAGTTCTTC.

J is TRBJ2-2 and V is TRBV5-6; 9 nucleotides line up with TRBD1. CDR3 length: 14 amino acids. Trimming removed 2 bases from V and 7 bases from J; junction bases left unmatched: 3. In germline, CDR1 is SGHDT, CDR2 YYEEEE. The CDR3 here is CASSFGTGIGELFF. The CDR3, as DNA: TGTGCCAGCAGCTTTGGGACAGGGATCGGGGAGCTGTTTTTT.

This clonotype was observed at least ten times. The V gene is TRBV7-9, the J gene TRBJ2-1, with D possibly matching TRBD2 (6 bases). CDR3 length: 17 amino acids. From germline, CDR1 is SEHNR and CDR2 FQNEAQ (reference sequence). V was pared by 1 base and J by 2 bases, with 15 bases between. The CDR3 DNA reads TGTGCCAGCAGCTTAGTGGTAGCGGCTACCCCCTACAATGAGCAGTTCTTC. It codes for CASSLVVAATPYNEQFF. The full variable domain, in which reference TRBV7-9 and TRBJ2-1 provide the parts outside the CDR3, is DTGVSQNPRHKITKRGQNVTFRCDPISEHNRLYWYRQTLGQGPEFLTYFQNEAQLEKSRLLSDRFSAERPKGSFSTLEIQRTEQGDSAMYLCASSLVVAATPYNEQFFGPGTRLTVL.

The chain recombines TRBV10-1 with TRBJ2-1; D call uncertain. The CDR3 consists of 18 residues. V dropped 2 bases and J dropped 0 bases, with 17 bases sitting between them. CDR1 is WNHNN, CDR2 SYGVQD, per germline (reference sequence). CDR3 loop: CASSENPPRTSSYNEQFF. The CDR3 DNA reads TGCGCCAGCAGTGAGAACCCCCCCCGGACGAGCTCCTACAATGAGCAGTTCTTC.

The chain combines TRBV2 with TRBJ2-7; 9 nucleotides match TRBD1. CDR1 is SNHLY, CDR2 FYNNEI, per germline. With V trimmed by 5 bases and J by 4 bases, 12 bases remained unmatched. The CDR3 loop spans 16 amino acids. The CDR3 DNA reads as TGTGCCAGCAGTAAAACCACGGACAGGGGCACGTACGAGCAGTACTTC. Translating gives CASSKTTDRGTYEQYF.

This clonotype was seen many times. The chain uses TRBV6-2 or TRBV6-3 and TRBJ1-1, with D tentatively TRBD1 (5 bases). Trimming stripped 5 bases from V and 1 base from J, with 17 bases between. This CDR3 comprises 16 residues. In germline, CDR1 is MNHEY, CDR2 SVGEGT. CDR3 loop: CASSQNNRWGNTEAFF. CDR3 nucleotide sequence: TGTGCCAGCAGTCAAAACAACAGGTGGGGGAACACTGAAGCTTTCTTT.

Only a few counts were recorded for this clonotype. The chain has TRBV7-9 and TRBJ2-1; no clear D. The CDR3 has 15 residues. CDR1 SEHNR and CDR2 FQNEAQ come from the germline V gene (reference sequence). V lost 5 bases and J lost 0, with 11 bases in between. The CDR3 reads CASSGGPSSYNEQFF. The DNA of the CDR3 is TGTGCCAGCAGCGGTGGACCGAGCTCCTACAATGAGCAGTTCTTC.

Turning to this clonotype: A much larger clone lies one base from this, so it may be a read error. The CDR3 nucleotides are TGTGTCAGCAGCCTGACCAAAAACATTCAGTACTTC. Translation gives CVSSLTKNIQYF. This rearrangement joins TRBV7-3 to TRBJ2-4, with D hard to call. From germline, CDR1 is SGHTA and CDR2 FQGTGA. The CDR3 sequence is 12 residues long.

The chain is built from TRBV9 and TRBJ2-6, with D unclear. Germline-derived CDR1 and CDR2 are SGDLS and YYNGEE. This CDR3 spans 16 amino acids. V lost 4 bases and J lost 0, with 11 bases in between. The CDR3 DNA reads as TGTGCCAGCAGCACCCACCTGGTCTCTGGGGCCAACGTCCTGACTTTC. Amino acid sequence: CASSTHLVSGANVLTF.

This clonotype turned up a few times. V usage is TRBV25-1 and J usage is TRBJ2-5, with D possibly TRBD2 on 6 matching bases. V was shortened by 0 bases and J by 5 bases, with 10 bases between the two germline ends. The CDR3 loop spans 14 amino acids. Germline CDR1 and CDR2: MGHDK and SYGVNS. The CDR3 sequence: CASSEYGGLETQYF. CDR3 DNA sequence: TGTGCCAGCAGTGAATACGGAGGGTTGGAGACCCAGTACTTC.

The chain is built from TRBV7-9 and TRBJ2-2, with D maybe TRBD2 (7 bases). The CDR3 covers 15 residues. Germline V CDR1 and CDR2: SEHNR, FQNEAQ (reference sequence). V dropped 5 bases and J dropped 4 bases, with 14 bases sitting between them. CDR3 sequence (DNA): TGTGCCAGCAGCCCGGGGGGCCTGGGCACCGGGGAGCTGTTTTTT. Translated: CASSPGGLGTGELFF.

The chain is built from TRBV18 and TRBJ1-5; a weak D match, TRBD1 (6 bases). The CDR3 spans 16 residues. CDR1 is KGHSH and CDR2 is LQKENI in the germline V gene. Trimming took 5 bases from V and 6 from J, leaving 20 bases between them. CDR3 sequence (DNA): TGTGCCAGCTCAGGCGGGACACCCGATCGGGCTCAGCCCCAGCATTTT. Protein product: CASSGGTPDRAQPQHF.

The sample holds a few counts of this clonotype. The J gene is TRBJ2-7, the V gene TRBV5-3; 8 nucleotides match TRBD1. TRBV5-3 is an ORF, with its function uncertain. The CDR3 spans 14 residues. J gave up 5 bases and V 1 base, and 5 bases lay outside the gene matches. The CDR3 coding sequence is TGTGCCAGAAGCTTGCCGACGGACAGGGACGAGCAGTACTTC. Translated: CARSLPTDRDEQYF.

Turning to this clonotype: The junction differs from germline at one of its ends, possibly a read error. The rearrangement uses TRBV2 and TRBJ2-7; D may be TRBD1 (6 bases). This CDR3 has 17 amino acids. Germline V gene data show CDR1 as SNHLY and CDR2 as FYNNEI. As DNA, the CDR3 is TGTGCCAACAGTGAATACAGGGCATCCACACTTACCTACGAGCAGTACTTC. This translates into CANSEYRASTLTYEQYF.

The chain recombines TRBV7-4 with TRBJ2-7; D might be TRBD1 (6 bases). This CDR3 comprises 13 residues. V was clipped by 5 bases and J by 4 bases, with 12 bases between them. Looked up from germline, CDR1 is SGHVT and CDR2 is SQSDAQ. CDR3 in amino acids: CASSQRGIYEQYV. CDR3 sequence (DNA): TGTGCCAGCAGCCAAAGGGGGATTTACGAGCAGTACGTC.

This chain connects TRBV10-3 to TRBJ1-2; a possible D gene is TRBD1 (6 bases). Trimming removed 4 bases at V and 5 bases at J, with 23 bases between. Germline assignment: CDR1 ENHRY and CDR2 SYGVKD. The CDR3 contains 17 residues. CDR3 sequence reads: CAISVILNREAKYGYTF. The CDR3 bases are TGTGCCATCAGTGTGATTCTAAACAGGGAAGCGAAGTATGGCTACACCTTC.

The chain recombines TRBV2 with TRBJ2-1, with 11 positions matching TRBD2. Germline CDR1 is SNHLY and CDR2 is FYNNEI. The junction had 8 bases not matched to a gene; V was cut back by 6 bases and J by 7 bases. The CDR3 totals 15 residues. The CDR3 nucleotides are TGTGCCAGCAGGGTTAGCGGGGGGGCTCGGAATGAGCAGTTCTTC. The encoded protein is CASRVSGGARNEQFF.

The J gene is TRBJ1-2, the V gene TRBV10-3; TRBD1 matches at 9 bases. J was trimmed by 7 bases and V by 3 bases; bases with no gene match: 12. Germline CDR1 reads ENHRY; CDR2 reads SYGVKD. The CDR3 runs 16 residues. This chain's CDR3 is CAISDLWTGEGFGYTF. CDR3 DNA: TGTGCCATCAGTGACCTCTGGACAGGGGAAGGGTTTGGCTACACCTTC.

The chain carries TRBV29-1 and TRBJ2-7, with TRBD1 matching 10 bases. Germline CDR1 reads SQVTM; CDR2 reads ANQGSEA. Germline trimming cut 4 bases from V and 4 bases from J; bases unmatched to any gene: 4. This CDR3 spans 13 amino acids. The CDR3 nucleotides are TGCAGCGTTGTCTGGGACAGGGGATACGAGCAGTACTTC. Its translation: CSVVWDRGYEQYF.

The CDR3 loop reads CASSLGPGPTEAFF. Written as DNA, the CDR3 is TGTGCCAGCAGCTTAGGTCCAGGGCCCACTGAAGCTTTCTTT. The chain is built from TRBV7-6 and TRBJ1-1, with D perhaps matching TRBD1 (5 bases). The germline CDR1 and CDR2 sequences are SGHVS and FNYEAQ. CDR3 length equals 14 residues. V was shortened by 1 base and J by 4 bases, with 10 bases between the two germline ends.

This clonotype appeared a few times. V is TRBV7-6 and J is TRBJ2-2; 10 nucleotides match TRBD2. This CDR3 is 15 amino acids long. Germline CDR1 is SGHVS and CDR2 is FNYEAQ. V was pared by 5 bases and J by 7 bases, with 7 bases of the junction left unmatched. The CDR3 DNA follows: TGTGCCAGCAGCAACAGCGGGGGGGCAGGCGGGGAGCTGTTTTTT. Amino acid sequence: CASSNSGGAGGELFF.

V is TRBV5-5 and J is TRBJ2-2; 12 positions agree with TRBD2. This CDR3 region has 15 residues. J gave up 7 bases and V 5 bases, and 6 bases lay outside the gene matches. Per the germline V gene, CDR1 is SGHKS and CDR2 is YYEKEE (reference sequence). This chain's CDR3 is CASSLAGGLVGELFF. For the CDR3, the DNA is TGTGCCAGCAGTCTAGCGGGGGGGCTTGTCGGGGAGCTGTTTTTT.